Each of the 5 T cell receptor beta chains below was sequenced from the same sample in a study of blood T cell repertoires in COVID-19. Profiled with immunoSEQ multiplex PCR; TCRdb holds only in-frame clones, not every one. The sample consists of around 130,000 clones, 60% to 85% of them appearing once. Sample: peripheral blood. The receptors were gathered from a man older than 75 with acute or convalescent COVID-19.

This clone was observed at least ten times. The CDR3 sequence: CSVVGETQYF. In DNA form, the CDR3 reads TGCAGCGTTGTCGGAGAGACCCAGTACTTC. The chain couples TRBV29-1 to TRBJ2-5; no reliable D call. Germline V gene data show CDR1 as SQVTM and CDR2 as ANQGSEA. The CDR3 covers 10 residues. Trimming took 4 bases from V and 4 from J, leaving 4 bases between them.

The chain combines TRBV9 with TRBJ2-1; TRBD2 aligns across 7 bases. CDR1 is SGDLS and CDR2 is YYNGEE in the germline V gene. There are 16 residues in the CDR3. The V and J ends lost 0 bases and 3 bases, in that order; junction bases with no gene match: 6. The CDR3 DNA is TGTGCCAGCAGCGTAGAAGCGGGGTTAAGCTACAATGAGCAGTTCTTC. It is translated as CASSVEAGLSYNEQFF.

The chain is built from TRBV27 and TRBJ2-7, with TRBD1 identical over 7 bases. Trimming took 5 bases from V and 3 from J; bases not matched to a gene: 13. CDR1 is MNHEY, CDR2 SMNVEV, per germline (reference sequence). This CDR3 contains 16 residues. The CDR3 loop is CASSGTVTGKIYEQYF. The CDR3 bases are TGTGCCAGCAGTGGGACGGTGACAGGGAAGATCTACGAGCAGTACTTC.

This sequence joins TRBV28 and TRBJ2-1, with 10 bases matching TRBD2. V was clipped by 6 bases and J by 12 bases; unmatched bases: 17. The CDR3 totals 16 residues. The V gene's germline CDR1 is MDHEN and CDR2 SYDVKM. The DNA for the CDR3 is TGTGCCAGCAGGCCCTCAAAAGCGGGGGGGCACTGGGGGCAGTTCTTC. Its translation: CASRPSKAGGHWGQFF.

The rearrangement joins TRBV2 to TRBJ2-7, with TRBD1 matching 7 bases. Germline CDR1 reads SNHLY; CDR2 reads FYNNEI. The J segment lost 1 base and the V segment lost 8 bases, leaving 8 bases of the junction unmatched. The CDR3 consists of 14 residues. This CDR3 reads CASLEQGSSYEQYF. CDR3 DNA sequence: TGTGCCAGCTTAGAACAGGGGTCTTCCTACGAGCAGTACTTC.